This is a list of T cell receptor beta chains from one sample in a study of identical twins. TCRdb ran MiXCR on the 5' RACE reads and lists one entry per CDR3 protein. The table lists 150,000 or so distinct CDR3 sequences, approximately 3.5% of them singletons. The sequenced sample was memory T cells sorted from blood. The source of these receptors is a man aged 18 to 29 in good health. Both conserved end residues are part of each CDR3. Each record gives: V gene, J gene, D gene, clone size, CDR3 DNA, CDR3 protein. D genes are given only for firm matches. A row's size may be missing; if present it is once, few, many or a size class.

v_gene: TRBV12-3/TRBV12-4
j_gene: TRBJ1-3
d_gene: NA
abundance: many
CDR3nt: TGTGCCAGCAGTTTACTGGCAGGATCTGGAAACACCATATATTTT
CDR3aa: CASSLLAGSGNTIYF

v_gene: TRBV19
j_gene: TRBJ1-4
d_gene: NA
abundance: NA
CDR3nt: TGTGCCAGTAAGTCGAGAGGAGGCGGCGCTGAGGAAAAACTGTTTTTT
CDR3aa: CASKSRGGGAEEKLFF

v_gene: TRBV4-2
j_gene: TRBJ2-3
d_gene: NA
abundance: many
CDR3nt: TGTGCCAGCAGCCAAGAGGGCGCATATAGCACAGATACGCAGTATTTT
CDR3aa: CASSQEGAYSTDTQYF

v_gene: TRBV7-7
j_gene: TRBJ2-2
d_gene: NA
abundance: many
CDR3nt: TGTGCCAGCAGCTCCTCGGCAAACACCGGGGAGCTGTTTTTT
CDR3aa: CASSSSANTGELFF

v_gene: TRBV4-1
j_gene: TRBJ2-7
d_gene: TRBD1
abundance: many
CDR3nt: TGCGCCAGCAGCCAGCCCGCCGGGACAGGGAGGCACGAGCAGTACTTC
CDR3aa: CASSQPAGTGRHEQYF

v_gene: TRBV20-1
j_gene: TRBJ2-7
d_gene: TRBD2
abundance: many
CDR3nt: TGCAGTGCTGCCCCACTAGCGGGAGGGCCCAACGAGCAGTACTTC
CDR3aa: CSAAPLAGGPNEQYF

v_gene: TRBV4-2
j_gene: TRBJ2-1
d_gene: TRBD2
abundance: many
CDR3nt: TGTGCCAGCAGCCAAGATCTGACTAGCCGGGATGAGCAGTTCTTC
CDR3aa: CASSQDLTSRDEQFF

v_gene: TRBV6-1
j_gene: TRBJ2-4
d_gene: NA
abundance: NA
CDR3nt: TGTGCCAGCGGGAAAGGAAGGGGACCAGAAAACATTCAGTACTTC
CDR3aa: CASGKGRGPENIQYF

v_gene: TRBV5-1
j_gene: TRBJ2-1
d_gene: TRBD2
abundance: many
CDR3nt: TGCGCCAGCACTGCTGAAGGCGGGAGAACCTACAATGAGCAGTTCTTC
CDR3aa: CASTAEGGRTYNEQFF

v_gene: TRBV2
j_gene: TRBJ2-1
d_gene: NA
abundance: NA
CDR3nt: TGTGCCAGCGGCGAGGCATCACAGTTCTTC
CDR3aa: CASGEASQFF

v_gene: TRBV24-1
j_gene: TRBJ2-1
d_gene: NA
abundance: many
CDR3nt: TGTGCCACCGGAGGGACGGCGGGGTGGGAGCAGTTCTTC
CDR3aa: CATGGTAGWEQFF

v_gene: TRBV27
j_gene: TRBJ1-4
d_gene: NA
abundance: many
CDR3nt: TGTGCCAGTACCGGGGCTGCTAATGAAAAACTGTTTTTT
CDR3aa: CASTGAANEKLFF

v_gene: TRBV24-1
j_gene: TRBJ2-7
d_gene: TRBD1
abundance: many
CDR3nt: TGTGCCACCAGTGTTGGGACAGGGCCTACCTACGAGCAGTACTTC
CDR3aa: CATSVGTGPTYEQYF

v_gene: TRBV6-5
j_gene: TRBJ2-1
d_gene: NA
abundance: many
CDR3nt: TGTGCCAGCAGTTACGGGGGTGGTTCCTACAATGAGCAGTTCTTC
CDR3aa: CASSYGGGSYNEQFF

v_gene: TRBV12-3/TRBV12-4
j_gene: TRBJ2-1
d_gene: TRBD2
abundance: many
CDR3nt: TGTGCCAGCAGTTGGCTAGCGGGAGGGCCGCGGGAGCAGTTCTTC
CDR3aa: CASSWLAGGPREQFF

v_gene: TRBV6-5
j_gene: TRBJ1-4
d_gene: TRBD1
abundance: many
CDR3nt: TGTGCCAGCAGTTCTACAGGGGATGAAAAACTGTTTTTT
CDR3aa: CASSSTGDEKLFF

v_gene: TRBV12-5
j_gene: TRBJ2-1
d_gene: NA
abundance: many
CDR3nt: TGTGCTAGTGGTTTGGGGCTAGACAGGACTAATGAGCAGTTCTTC
CDR3aa: CASGLGLDRTNEQFF

v_gene: TRBV18
j_gene: TRBJ2-1
d_gene: TRBD1
abundance: NA
CDR3nt: TGTGCCAGCTCACCACCGTGGAGGACAGGGAGTTTCGATGAGCAGTTCTTC
CDR3aa: CASSPPWRTGSFDEQFF

v_gene: TRBV5-6
j_gene: TRBJ1-2
d_gene: NA
abundance: many
CDR3nt: TGTGCCAGCAGCCCTAGACAAGAAGCTATGGGCTACACCTTC
CDR3aa: CASSPRQEAMGYTF

v_gene: TRBV7-2
j_gene: TRBJ2-7
d_gene: NA
abundance: many
CDR3nt: TGTGCCAGCAGCTTGGGCGGCAGGACCCTCTACGAGCAGTACTTC
CDR3aa: CASSLGGRTLYEQYF

v_gene: TRBV11-2
j_gene: TRBJ2-3
d_gene: TRBD2
abundance: many
CDR3nt: TGTGCCAGCCGCTGGGCGGGAGTGAGCACAGATACGCAGTATTTT
CDR3aa: CASRWAGVSTDTQYF

v_gene: TRBV7-7
j_gene: TRBJ2-5
d_gene: NA
abundance: many
CDR3nt: TGTGCCAGCAGCACCTCAGGGGCCCTTGGGACCCAGTACTTC
CDR3aa: CASSTSGALGTQYF

v_gene: TRBV4-1
j_gene: TRBJ2-2
d_gene: TRBD1
abundance: many
CDR3nt: TGCGCCAGCAGCCAGTGGGACAGGGGGCCCGGGGAGCTGTTTTTT
CDR3aa: CASSQWDRGPGELFF

v_gene: TRBV7-3
j_gene: TRBJ2-3
d_gene: NA
abundance: many
CDR3nt: TGTGCCAGCAGCCTCACAGGCGGGGCGTACACAGATACGCAGTATTTT
CDR3aa: CASSLTGGAYTDTQYF

v_gene: TRBV12-3/TRBV12-4
j_gene: TRBJ2-1
d_gene: TRBD2
abundance: many
CDR3nt: TGTGCCAGCAGTGGGCTAGCGGGAGTGGGGGAGCAGTTCTTC
CDR3aa: CASSGLAGVGEQFF

v_gene: TRBV27
j_gene: TRBJ1-2
d_gene: TRBD1
abundance: many
CDR3nt: TGTGCCAGCAGTTTAAGGGGGCAAGGCTACACCTTC
CDR3aa: CASSLRGQGYTF

v_gene: TRBV6-2/TRBV6-3
j_gene: TRBJ2-2
d_gene: TRBD2
abundance: many
CDR3nt: TGTGCCAGCAGTTACTCATCAATCGAGCGGGAGAACACCGGGGAGCTGTTTTTT
CDR3aa: CASSYSSIERENTGELFF

v_gene: TRBV19
j_gene: TRBJ2-1
d_gene: NA
abundance: NA
CDR3nt: TGTGCCAGTAGTATGTCTGGGCCTTACAATGAGCAGTTCTTC
CDR3aa: CASSMSGPYNEQFF

v_gene: TRBV6-1
j_gene: TRBJ1-2
d_gene: NA
abundance: many
CDR3nt: TGTGCCAGCAGGGCTGACAACTATGGCTACACCTTC
CDR3aa: CASRADNYGYTF

v_gene: TRBV12-3/TRBV12-4
j_gene: TRBJ1-5
d_gene: NA
abundance: few
CDR3nt: TGTGCCAGCAGTTTAAACGGTCCCCAGCATTTT
CDR3aa: CASSLNGPQHF

v_gene: TRBV7-9
j_gene: TRBJ2-7
d_gene: TRBD2
abundance: many
CDR3nt: TGTGCCAGCAGCCTGGGACTAGCGGGTCTCTACGAGCAGTACTTC
CDR3aa: CASSLGLAGLYEQYF

v_gene: TRBV7-2
j_gene: TRBJ1-5
d_gene: NA
abundance: many
CDR3nt: TGTGCCAGCAGCTTAGACTCCGGGGGCAATCAGCCCCAGCATTTT
CDR3aa: CASSLDSGGNQPQHF

v_gene: TRBV20-1
j_gene: TRBJ2-5
d_gene: TRBD1
abundance: NA
CDR3nt: TGCAGTGCTAGGACAGGGGCGGTGGAGACCCAGTACTTC
CDR3aa: CSARTGAVETQYF

v_gene: TRBV20-1
j_gene: TRBJ2-5
d_gene: NA
abundance: many
CDR3nt: TGCAGTGCTGACATCCGGGACGGACTTCTGGGAGAGACCCAGTACTTC
CDR3aa: CSADIRDGLLGETQYF

v_gene: TRBV20-1
j_gene: TRBJ1-2
d_gene: TRBD1
abundance: many
CDR3nt: TGCAGTGCTAGATGGGGACAGGACTTCTATGGCTACACCTTC
CDR3aa: CSARWGQDFYGYTF

v_gene: TRBV6-1
j_gene: TRBJ1-1
d_gene: NA
abundance: many
CDR3nt: TGTGCCAGCAAGATAAACAGGAACACTGAAGCTTTCTTT
CDR3aa: CASKINRNTEAFF

v_gene: TRBV24-1
j_gene: TRBJ2-3
d_gene: TRBD1
abundance: NA
CDR3nt: TGTGCCACCAGTGACCCTGGACAGGGCACAGATACGCAGTATTTT
CDR3aa: CATSDPGQGTDTQYF

v_gene: TRBV5-1
j_gene: TRBJ2-3
d_gene: NA
abundance: many
CDR3nt: TGCGCCAGCAGGCCAGCTTCTAGCACAGATACGCAGTATTTT
CDR3aa: CASRPASSTDTQYF

v_gene: TRBV18
j_gene: TRBJ1-1
d_gene: NA
abundance: few
CDR3nt: TGTGCCAGCTCCTCCGGACTCGCCGCGGCTTTCTTT
CDR3aa: CASSSGLAAAFF

v_gene: TRBV21-1
j_gene: TRBJ2-5
d_gene: NA
abundance: NA
CDR3nt: TGTGCCAGCAGCTTTGAAGAAGGAGAGACCCAGTACTTC
CDR3aa: CASSFEEGETQYF

v_gene: TRBV4-3
j_gene: TRBJ2-7
d_gene: NA
abundance: many
CDR3nt: TGCGCCAGCAGCCAGGCGGGCGGGCTCGAGCAGTACTTC
CDR3aa: CASSQAGGLEQYF

v_gene: TRBV7-8
j_gene: TRBJ2-5
d_gene: NA
abundance: many
CDR3nt: TGTGCCAGCAGCTTAGTCACTATGGGTTTGCGGGGTATAGGGGAGACCCAGTACTTC
CDR3aa: CASSLVTMGLRGIGETQYF